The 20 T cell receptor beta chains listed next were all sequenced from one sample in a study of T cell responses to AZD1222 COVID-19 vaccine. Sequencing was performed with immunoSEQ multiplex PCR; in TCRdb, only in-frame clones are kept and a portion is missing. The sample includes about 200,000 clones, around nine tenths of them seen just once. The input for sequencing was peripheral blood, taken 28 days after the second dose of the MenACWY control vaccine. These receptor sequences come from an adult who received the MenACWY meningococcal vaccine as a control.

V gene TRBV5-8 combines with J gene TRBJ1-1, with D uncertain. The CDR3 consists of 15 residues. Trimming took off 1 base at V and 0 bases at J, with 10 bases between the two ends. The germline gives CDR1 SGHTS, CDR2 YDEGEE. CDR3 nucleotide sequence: TGTGCCAGCAGCTTGCTCGTCGGGGTGAACACTGAAGCTTTCTTT. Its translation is CASSLLVGVNTEAFF. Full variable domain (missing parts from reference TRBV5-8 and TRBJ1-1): EAGVTQSPTHLIKTRGQQATLRCSPISGHTSVYWYQQALGLGLQFLLWYDEGEERNRGNFPPRFSGRQFPNYSSELNVNALELEDSALYLCASSLLVGVNTEAFFGQGTRLTVV.

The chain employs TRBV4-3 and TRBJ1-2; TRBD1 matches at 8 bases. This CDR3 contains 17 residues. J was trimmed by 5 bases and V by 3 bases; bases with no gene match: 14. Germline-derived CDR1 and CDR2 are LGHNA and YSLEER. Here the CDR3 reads CASSHTGQGVGGYGYTF. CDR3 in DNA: TGCGCCAGCAGCCATACAGGACAGGGTGTTGGTGGATATGGCTACACCTTC.

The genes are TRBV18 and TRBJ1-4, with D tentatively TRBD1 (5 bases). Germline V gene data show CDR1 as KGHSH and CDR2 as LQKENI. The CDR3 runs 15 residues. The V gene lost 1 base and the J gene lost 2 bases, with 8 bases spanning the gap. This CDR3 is CASSPQGPTNEKLFF. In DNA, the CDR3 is TGTGCCAGCTCACCACAGGGGCCCACTAATGAAAAACTGTTTTTT.

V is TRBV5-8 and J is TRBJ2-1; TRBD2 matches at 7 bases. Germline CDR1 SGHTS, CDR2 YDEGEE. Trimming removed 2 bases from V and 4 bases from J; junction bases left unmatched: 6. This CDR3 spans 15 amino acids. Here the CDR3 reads CASSLGSGMYNEQFF. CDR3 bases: TGTGCCAGCAGCTTAGGGAGCGGGATGTACAATGAGCAGTTCTTC.

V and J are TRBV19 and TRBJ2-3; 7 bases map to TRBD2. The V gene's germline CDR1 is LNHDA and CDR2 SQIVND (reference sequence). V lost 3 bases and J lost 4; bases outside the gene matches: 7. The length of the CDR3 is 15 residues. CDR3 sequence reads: CASSISLAVSDTQYF. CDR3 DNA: TGTGCCAGTAGTATTAGCCTAGCGGTGTCAGATACGCAGTATTTT.

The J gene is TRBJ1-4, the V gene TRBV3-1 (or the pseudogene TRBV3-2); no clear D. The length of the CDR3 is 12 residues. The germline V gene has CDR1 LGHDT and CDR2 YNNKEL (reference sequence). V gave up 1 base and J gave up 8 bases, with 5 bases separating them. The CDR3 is CASSQGDEKLFF. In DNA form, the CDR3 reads TGTGCCAGCAGCCAAGGAGACGAAAAACTGTTTTTT.

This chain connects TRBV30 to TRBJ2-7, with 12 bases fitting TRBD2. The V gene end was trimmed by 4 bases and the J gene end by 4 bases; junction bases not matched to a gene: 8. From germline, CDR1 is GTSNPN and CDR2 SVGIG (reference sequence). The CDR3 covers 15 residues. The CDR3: CAWTLGTSGSYEQYF. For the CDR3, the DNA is TGTGCCTGGACGCTAGGGACTAGCGGGTCTTACGAGCAGTACTTC.

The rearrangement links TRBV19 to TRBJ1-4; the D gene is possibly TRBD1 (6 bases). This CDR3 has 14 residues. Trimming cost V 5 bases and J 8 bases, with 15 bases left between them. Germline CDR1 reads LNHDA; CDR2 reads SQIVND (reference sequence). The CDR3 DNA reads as TGTGCCAGTAGTGCAGGGGCCTTCCAGGAAAAACTGTTTTTT. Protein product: CASSAGAFQEKLFF.

CDR3 nucleotide sequence: TGTGCCACCAGTGTCAGACATGAGCAGTTCTTC. Its translation: CATSVRHEQFF. The rearrangement joins TRBV24-1 to TRBJ2-1; D is undetermined. CDR1 and CDR2 (germline): KGHDR, SFDVKD. The CDR3 is 11 amino acids. V shed 5 bases and J shed 8 bases, with 6 bases lying between them.

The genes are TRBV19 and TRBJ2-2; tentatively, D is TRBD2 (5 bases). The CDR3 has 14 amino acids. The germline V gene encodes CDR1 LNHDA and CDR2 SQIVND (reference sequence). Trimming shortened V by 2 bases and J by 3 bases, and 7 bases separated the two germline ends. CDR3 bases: TGTGCCAGTAGTATAACTAGGGACACCGGGGAGCTGTTTTTT. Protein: CASSITRDTGELFF.

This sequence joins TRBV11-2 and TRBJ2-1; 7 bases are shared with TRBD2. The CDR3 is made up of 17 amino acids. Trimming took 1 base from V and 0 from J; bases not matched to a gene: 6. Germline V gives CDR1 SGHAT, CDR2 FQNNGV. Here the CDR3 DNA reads TGTGCCAGCAGCTTAGGGCTAGCGGCTAGCTCCTACAATGAGCAGTTCTTC. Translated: CASSLGLAASSYNEQFF.

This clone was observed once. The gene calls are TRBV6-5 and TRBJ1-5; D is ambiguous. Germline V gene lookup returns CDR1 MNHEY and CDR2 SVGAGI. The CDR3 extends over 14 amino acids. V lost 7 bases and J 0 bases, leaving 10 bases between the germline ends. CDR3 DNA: TGTGCCAGCAACCCCGGATATAGCAATCAGCCCCAGCATTTT. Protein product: CASNPGYSNQPQHF.

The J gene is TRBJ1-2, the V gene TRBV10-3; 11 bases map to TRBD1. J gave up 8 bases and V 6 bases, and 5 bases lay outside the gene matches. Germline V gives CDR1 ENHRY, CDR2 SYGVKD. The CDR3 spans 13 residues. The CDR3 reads CAISRGQGDGYTF. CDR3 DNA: TGTGCCATCAGCCGGGGACAGGGGGACGGCTACACCTTC.

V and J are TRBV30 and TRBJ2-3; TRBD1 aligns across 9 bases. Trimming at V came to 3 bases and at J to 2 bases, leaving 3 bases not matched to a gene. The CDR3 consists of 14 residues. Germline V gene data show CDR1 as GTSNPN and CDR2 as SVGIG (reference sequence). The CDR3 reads CAWRPQGATDTQYF. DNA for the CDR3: TGTGCCTGGAGACCACAGGGGGCCACAGATACGCAGTATTTT.

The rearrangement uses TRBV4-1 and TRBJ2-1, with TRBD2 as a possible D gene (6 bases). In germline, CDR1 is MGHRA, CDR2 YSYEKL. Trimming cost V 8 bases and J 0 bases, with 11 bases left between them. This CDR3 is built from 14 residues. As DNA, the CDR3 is TGCGCCAGCGAACCGGGAGACTCCTACAATGAGCAGTTCTTC. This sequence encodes CASEPGDSYNEQFF.

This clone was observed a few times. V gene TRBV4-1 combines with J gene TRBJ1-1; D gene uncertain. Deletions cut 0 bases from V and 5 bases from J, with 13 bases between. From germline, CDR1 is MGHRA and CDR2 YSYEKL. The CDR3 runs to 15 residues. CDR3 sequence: CASSQDPDPGTEAFF. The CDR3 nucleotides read TGCGCCAGCAGCCAAGACCCCGACCCCGGGACTGAAGCTTTCTTT.

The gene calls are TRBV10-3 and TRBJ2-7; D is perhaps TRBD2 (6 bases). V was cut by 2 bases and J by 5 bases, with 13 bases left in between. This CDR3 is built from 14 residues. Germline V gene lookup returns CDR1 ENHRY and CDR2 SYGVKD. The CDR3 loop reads CAISERKSGDEQYF. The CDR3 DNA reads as TGTGCCATCAGTGAGAGAAAGTCGGGGGACGAGCAGTACTTC.

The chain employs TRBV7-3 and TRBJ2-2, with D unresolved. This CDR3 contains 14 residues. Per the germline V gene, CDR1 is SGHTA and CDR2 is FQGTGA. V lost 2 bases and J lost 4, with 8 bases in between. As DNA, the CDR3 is TGTGCCAGCAGCTTAGGAAAAACCACCGGGGAGCTGTTTTTT. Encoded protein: CASSLGKTTGELFF.

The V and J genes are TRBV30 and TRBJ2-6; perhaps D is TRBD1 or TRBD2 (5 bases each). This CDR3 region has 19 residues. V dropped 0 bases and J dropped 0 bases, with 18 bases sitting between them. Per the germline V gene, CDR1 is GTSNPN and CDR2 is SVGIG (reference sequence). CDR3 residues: CAWSVFQGDLFSGANVLTF. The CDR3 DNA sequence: TGTGCCTGGAGTGTATTTCAGGGAGACCTATTCTCTGGGGCCAACGTCCTGACTTTC. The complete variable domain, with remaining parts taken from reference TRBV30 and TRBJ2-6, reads SQTIHQWPATLVQPVGSPLSLECTVEGTSNPNLYWYRQAAGRGLQLLFYSVGIGQISSEVPQNLSASRPQDRQFILSSKKLLLSDSGFYLCAWSVFQGDLFSGANVLTFGAGSRLTVL.

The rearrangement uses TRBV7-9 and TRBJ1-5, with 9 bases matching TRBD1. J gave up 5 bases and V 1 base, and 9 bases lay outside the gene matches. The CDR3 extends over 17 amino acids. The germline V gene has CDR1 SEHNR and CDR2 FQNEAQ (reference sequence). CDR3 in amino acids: CASSLGARTGADQPQHF. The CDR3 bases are TGTGCCAGCAGCTTAGGGGCTCGGACAGGGGCTGATCAGCCCCAGCATTTT.